Listed below are T cell receptor beta chains from one sample, sequenced in a study of blood T cells in healthy people across ages. MiXCR, run by TCRdb on the 5' RACE reads, gives a single entry per CDR3 protein. The sample lists roughly 720,000 distinct CDR3 sequences; approximately 53% were seen once. Sequences were obtained from blood. These receptors originate from a man older than 75 in good health. The CDR3 runs from the conserved cysteine through the conserved F or W. The D gene is left open where the match is weak. Not every row has a clone size; where given, it reads once, few, many or a size class.

J | D | size | V | DNA | CDR3
TRBJ2-3 | TRBD2 | . | TRBV20-1 | TGCAGTGCTAGACCGACTAGCGGCAGATACGCGTATTTT | CSARPTSGRYAYF
TRBJ2-1 | . | . | TRBV7-9 | TGTGCCAGCAGCCCTCGTCTTAGCGCTCCCTACAATGAGCAGTTCTTC | CASSPRLSAPYNEQFF
TRBJ1-2 | . | . | TRBV5-1 | TGCGCCAGCAGCGTCGACGGACGGCAAAGCTATGGCTACACCTTC | CASSVDGRQSYGYTF
TRBJ2-3 | TRBD1 | . | TRBV2 | TGTGCCAGCAGTCCGGGACAGCTCACAGATACGCAGTATTTT | CASSPGQLTDTQYF
TRBJ1-2 | . | few | TRBV6-2/TRBV6-3 | TGTGCCAGCAGTTACGGGGACGGCTTATTATGGGGTGGCTACACCTTC | CASSYGDGLLWGGYTF
TRBJ1-1 | . | . | TRBV3-1 | TGTGCCAGCAGCCAAGATAACTTGCCCCCAATGATTTTCTTT | CASSQDNLPPMIFF
TRBJ2-1 | . | . | TRBV7-8 | TGTGCCAGCAGCCCGTGGGCAAAGAACAATGAGCAGTTCTTC | CASSPWAKNNEQFF
TRBJ2-6 | . | many | TRBV20-1 | TGCAGTGCTAGGGTCCAATACTCTGGGGCCAACGTCCTGACTTTC | CSARVQYSGANVLTF
TRBJ1-2 | . | few | TRBV6-5 | TGTGCCAGCAGTTACGGTTCTAGAGGAACTAACTATGGCTACACCTTC | CASSYGSRGTNYGYTF
TRBJ1-6 | TRBD1 | . | TRBV20-1 | TGCAGTGCCCAGGGGGAGGGCGAGGGTAATTCACCCCTCCACTTT | CSAQGEGEGNSPLHF
TRBJ2-5 | TRBD2 | . | TRBV14 | TGTGCCAGCAGCCAAGATTCCCTAGCGGACATTCAAGAGACCCAGTACTTC | CASSQDSLADIQETQYF
TRBJ2-6 | TRBD2 | . | TRBV7-2 | TGTGCCAGCAGCCTCCTAGCGGGAGGGCCGAAAGGGGCCAACGTCCTGACTTTC | CASSLLAGGPKGANVLTF
TRBJ2-1 | . | . | TRBV4-2 | TGTGCCAGCAGCCAAGGAGTTATCTACAATGAGCAGTTCTTC | CASSQGVIYNEQFF
TRBJ1-1 | . | . | TRBV28 | TGTGCCAGCAGTCCAAACAGGGTTGGGTTAGACACTGAAGCTTTCTTT | CASSPNRVGLDTEAFF
TRBJ2-1 | TRBD2 | . | TRBV28 | TGTGCCAGCAGTTTAGGCGGGAGCCTCTACAATGAGCAGTTCTTC | CASSLGGSLYNEQFF
TRBJ2-3 | . | few | TRBV7-9 | TGTGCCAGCAGCCCACGCCTTATGGTCGGAGATACGCAGTATTTT | CASSPRLMVGDTQYF
TRBJ2-1 | TRBD2 | . | TRBV12-3/TRBV12-4 | TGTGCCAGCACCCCGGGGAGGGCGCCCTACGAGCAGTTCTTC | CASTPGRAPYEQFF
TRBJ2-5 | . | few | TRBV9 | TGTGCCAGCAGCGTAGCTGGAAGGACAGAAGAGACCCAGTACTTC | CASSVAGRTEETQYF
TRBJ2-3 | TRBD1 | . | TRBV29-1 | TGCAGCGTTGAAGAACAGGGGACAGATACGCAGTATTTT | CSVEEQGTDTQYF
TRBJ2-1 | . | once | TRBV18 | TGTGCCAGCTCACCGGGGCAGGGGACCTTATTTTACAATGAGCAGTTCTTC | CASSPGQGTLFYNEQFF
TRBJ1-2 | TRBD1 | . | TRBV27 | TGTGCCAGCAGTTCCCTTATACAGGGGCTGGCTTCCTATGGCTACACCTTC | CASSSLIQGLASYGYTF
TRBJ1-2 | TRBD1 | . | TRBV29-1 | TGCAGCGTTCGGGCGACAGGGGAGCCCTATGGCTACACCTTC | CSVRATGEPYGYTF
TRBJ2-3 | TRBD2 | . | TRBV7-2 | TGTGCCAGCAGGGCCCCTGGCGGGAGGAGCACAGATACGCAGTATTTT | CASRAPGGRSTDTQYF
TRBJ2-7 | . | . | TRBV16 | TGTGCCAGCAGCCCGGGGACGGAACACGAGCAGTACTTC | CASSPGTEHEQYF
TRBJ2-5 | . | . | TRBV6-5 | TGTGCCAGCAGTTACAAAGCTTTTCAGGGAGAGACCCAGTACTTC | CASSYKAFQGETQYF
TRBJ2-1 | . | few | TRBV29-1 | TGCAGCGTTGGGGCAGGGGGGAATGAGCAGTTCTTC | CSVGAGGNEQFF
TRBJ2-5 | TRBD2 | . | TRBV4-1 | TGCGCCAGCAGCCAAGGGCAGGCTAGCGGGAGGATAGAGACCCAGTACTTC | CASSQGQASGRIETQYF
TRBJ1-2 | TRBD1 | once | TRBV18 | TGTGCCAGCTCACCACCGGGACAGTCCTATGGCTACACCTTC | CASSPPGQSYGYTF
TRBJ1-5 | . | . | TRBV7-2 | TGTGCCAGCAGCTTAGAAGTCGCAGGGATTCAGCCCCAGCATTTT | CASSLEVAGIQPQHF
TRBJ2-7 | TRBD2 | few | TRBV6-5 | TGTGCCAGCGTAGGGACTATCCCCTACGAGCAGTACTTC | CASVGTIPYEQYF
TRBJ2-3 | TRBD2 | . | TRBV20-1 | TGCAGTGCAGGAGGGCGGACTAGTTCGGCTACGCAGTATTTT | CSAGGRTSSATQYF
TRBJ2-1 | TRBD1 | . | TRBV7-2 | TGTGCCAGCAGCTTAGCTGGACAGGGTATTGGCAATGAGCAGTTCTTC | CASSLAGQGIGNEQFF
TRBJ2-7 | TRBD1 | . | TRBV25-1 | TGTGCCAGCAGTGAACCCGGACAGGGGGCTTGCGGTAGCGAGCAGTACTTC | CASSEPGQGACGSEQYF
TRBJ1-2 | . | . | TRBV3-1 | TGTGCCAGCAGCCAAGATCGCTCCCCTTCTAACTATGGCTACACCTTC | CASSQDRSPSNYGYTF
TRBJ2-4 | . | . | TRBV29-1 | TGCAGCGGTTCACTAGCAACGGTCGGTGAGCAGTACTTC | CSGSLATVGEQYF
TRBJ2-1 | TRBD2 | . | TRBV4-1 | TGCGCCAGCAGCCACCCCGGGACTAGCGGGAGAGGCTCCTACAATGAGCAGTTCTTC | CASSHPGTSGRGSYNEQFF
TRBJ2-4 | . | . | TRBV6-5 | TGTGCCAGCAGTTACTCAGCCCCCGGGGACAAAAACATTCAGTACTTC | CASSYSAPGDKNIQYF
TRBJ2-7 | . | . | TRBV28 | TGTGCCAGCAGTCCCCAACTAGTCTACGAGCAGTACTTC | CASSPQLVYEQYF
TRBJ2-7 | . | . | TRBV19 | TGTGCCAGTAGTATTGATGGGGGTATAGGCGAAGTAAGGAACGAGCAGTACTTC | CASSIDGGIGEVRNEQYF
TRBJ2-2 | . | . | TRBV6-4 | TGTGCCAGCAGCAACAGGGGGGGCACCGGGGAGCTGTTTTTT | CASSNRGGTGELFF
TRBJ1-2 | TRBD1 | once | TRBV5-5 | TGTACCAGCAGCTTGGGGCGGGGACAGGGGAACTATGGCTACACCTTC | CTSSLGRGQGNYGYTF